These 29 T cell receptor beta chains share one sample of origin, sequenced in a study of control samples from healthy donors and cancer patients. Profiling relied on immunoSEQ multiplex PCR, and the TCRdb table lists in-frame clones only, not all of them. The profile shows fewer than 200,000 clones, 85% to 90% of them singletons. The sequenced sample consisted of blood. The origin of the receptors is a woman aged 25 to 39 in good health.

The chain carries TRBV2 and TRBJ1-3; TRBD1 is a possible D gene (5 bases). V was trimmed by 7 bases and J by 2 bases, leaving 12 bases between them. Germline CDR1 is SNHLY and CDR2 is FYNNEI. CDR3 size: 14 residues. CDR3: CASTPGGAGNTIYF. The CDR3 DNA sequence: TGTGCCAGCACCCCTGGGGGGGCTGGAAACACCATATATTTT.

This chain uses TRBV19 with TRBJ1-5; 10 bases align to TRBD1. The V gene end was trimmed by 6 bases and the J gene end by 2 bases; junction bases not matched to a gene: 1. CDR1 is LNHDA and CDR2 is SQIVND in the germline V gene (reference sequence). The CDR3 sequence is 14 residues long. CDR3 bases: TGTGCCAGTAGCGGGACAGGGGGCAATCAGCCCCAGCATTTT. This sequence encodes CASSGTGGNQPQHF.

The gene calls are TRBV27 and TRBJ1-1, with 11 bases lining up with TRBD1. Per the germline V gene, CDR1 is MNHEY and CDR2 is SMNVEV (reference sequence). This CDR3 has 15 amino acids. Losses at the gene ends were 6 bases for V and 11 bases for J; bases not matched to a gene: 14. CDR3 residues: CASSSMSGQGVWAFF. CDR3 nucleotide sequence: TGTGCCAGCAGCTCGATGTCGGGACAGGGGGTCTGGGCTTTCTTT.

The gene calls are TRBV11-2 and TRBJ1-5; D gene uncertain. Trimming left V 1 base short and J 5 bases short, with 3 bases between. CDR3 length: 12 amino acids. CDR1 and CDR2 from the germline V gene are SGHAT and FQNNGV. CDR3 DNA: TGTGCCAGCAGCTTAGGAGATCAGCCCCAGCATTTT. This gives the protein CASSLGDQPQHF.

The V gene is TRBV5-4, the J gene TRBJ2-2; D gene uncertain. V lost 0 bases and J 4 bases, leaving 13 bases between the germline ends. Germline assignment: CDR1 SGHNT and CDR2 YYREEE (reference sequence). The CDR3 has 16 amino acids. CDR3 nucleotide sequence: TGTGCCAGCAGCTTGGCCACCAAGCGTGTCACCGGGGAGCTGTTTTTT. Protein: CASSLATKRVTGELFF.

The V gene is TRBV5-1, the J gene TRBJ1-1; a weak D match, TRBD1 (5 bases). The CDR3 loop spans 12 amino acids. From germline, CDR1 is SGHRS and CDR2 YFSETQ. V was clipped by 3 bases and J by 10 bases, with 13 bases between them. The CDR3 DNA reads TGCGCCAGCAGCTATGAGAGGGGTATAGCTTTCTTT. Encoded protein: CASSYERGIAFF.

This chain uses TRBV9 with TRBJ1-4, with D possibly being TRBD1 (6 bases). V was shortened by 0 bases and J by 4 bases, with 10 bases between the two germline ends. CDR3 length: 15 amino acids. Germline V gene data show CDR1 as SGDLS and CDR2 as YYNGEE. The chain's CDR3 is CASSVGGQYNEKLFF. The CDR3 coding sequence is TGTGCCAGCAGCGTAGGAGGACAGTATAATGAAAAACTGTTTTTT.

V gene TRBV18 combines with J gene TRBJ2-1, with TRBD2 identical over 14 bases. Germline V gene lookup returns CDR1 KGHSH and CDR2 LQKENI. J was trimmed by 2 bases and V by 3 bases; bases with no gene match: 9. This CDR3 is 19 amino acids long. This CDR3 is CASSPATSGGAIAYNEQFF. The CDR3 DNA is TGTGCCAGCTCACCCGCGACTAGCGGGGGGGCCATAGCCTACAATGAGCAGTTCTTC.

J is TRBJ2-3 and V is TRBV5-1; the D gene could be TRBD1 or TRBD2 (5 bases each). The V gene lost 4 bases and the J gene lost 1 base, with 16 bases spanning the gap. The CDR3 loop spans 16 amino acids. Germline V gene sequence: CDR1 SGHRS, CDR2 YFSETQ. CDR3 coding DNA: TGCGCCAGCAGCGCCCGGACGGGACGGGGCACAGATACGCAGTATTTT. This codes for CASSARTGRGTDTQYF. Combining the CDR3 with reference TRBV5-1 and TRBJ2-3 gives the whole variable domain KAGVTQTPRYLIKTRGQQVTLSCSPISGHRSVSWYQQTPGQGLQFLFEYFSETQRNKGNFPGRFSGRQFSNSRSEMNVSTLELGDSALYLCASSARTGRGTDTQYFGPGTRLTVL.

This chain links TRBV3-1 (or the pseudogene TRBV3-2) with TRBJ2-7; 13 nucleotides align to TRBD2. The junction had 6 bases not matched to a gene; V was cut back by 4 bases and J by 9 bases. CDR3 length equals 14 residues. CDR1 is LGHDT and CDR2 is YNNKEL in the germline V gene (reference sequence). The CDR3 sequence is CASSRGLAGVVQYF. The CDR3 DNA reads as TGTGCCAGCAGCCGCGGACTAGCGGGAGTCGTGCAGTACTTC.

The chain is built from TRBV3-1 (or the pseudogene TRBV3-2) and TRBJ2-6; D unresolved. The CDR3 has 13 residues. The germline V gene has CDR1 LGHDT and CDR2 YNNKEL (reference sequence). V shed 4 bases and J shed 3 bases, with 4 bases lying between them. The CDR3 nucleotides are TGTGCCAGCAGCCGCCTTGGGGCCAACGTCCTGACTTTC. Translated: CASSRLGANVLTF.

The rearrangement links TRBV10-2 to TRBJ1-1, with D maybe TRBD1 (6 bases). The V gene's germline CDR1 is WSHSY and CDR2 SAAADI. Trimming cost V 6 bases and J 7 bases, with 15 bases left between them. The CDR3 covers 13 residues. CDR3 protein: CASSSRGASEAFF. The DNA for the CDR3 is TGCGCCAGCAGCAGTAGGGGGGCGAGTGAAGCTTTCTTT.

In DNA, the CDR3 is TGCGCCAGCAGCCAAGATCCGGATAGGAACCCGGAGGTTTACTATGGCTACACCTTC. Translated: CASSQDPDRNPEVYYGYTF. This chain connects TRBV4-1 to TRBJ1-2; D is uncertain. CDR3 length: 19 residues. Trimming pared 0 bases from V and 3 bases from J, leaving 23 bases between. Germline values: CDR1 MGHRA, CDR2 YSYEKL.

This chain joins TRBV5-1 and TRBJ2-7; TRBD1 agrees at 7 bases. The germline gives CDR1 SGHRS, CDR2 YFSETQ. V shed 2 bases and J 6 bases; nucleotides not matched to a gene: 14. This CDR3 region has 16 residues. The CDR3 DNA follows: TGCGCCAGCAGCTTAGGATCCTTCGACAGGGTAAGCGAGCAGTACGTC. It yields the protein CASSLGSFDRVSEQYV.

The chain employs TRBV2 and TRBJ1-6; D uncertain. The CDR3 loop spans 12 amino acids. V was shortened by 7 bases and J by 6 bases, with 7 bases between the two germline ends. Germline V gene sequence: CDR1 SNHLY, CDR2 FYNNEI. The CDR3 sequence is CASNGFNSPLHF. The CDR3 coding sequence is TGTGCCAGCAACGGGTTTAATTCACCCCTCCACTTT.

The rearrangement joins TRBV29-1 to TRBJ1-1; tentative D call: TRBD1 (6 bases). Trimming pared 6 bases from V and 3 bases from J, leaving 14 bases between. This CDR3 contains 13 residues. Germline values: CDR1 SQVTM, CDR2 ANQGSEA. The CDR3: CSVQGGGDTEAFF. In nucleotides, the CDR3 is TGCAGCGTCCAAGGAGGGGGAGACACTGAAGCTTTCTTT.

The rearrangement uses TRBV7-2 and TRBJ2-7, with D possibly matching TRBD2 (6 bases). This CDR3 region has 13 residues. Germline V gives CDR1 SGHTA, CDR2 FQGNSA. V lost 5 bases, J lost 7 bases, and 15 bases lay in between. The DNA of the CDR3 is TGTGCCAGCAGCAGGAGGGCTTCGGGTGAGCAGTACTTC. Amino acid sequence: CASSRRASGEQYF.

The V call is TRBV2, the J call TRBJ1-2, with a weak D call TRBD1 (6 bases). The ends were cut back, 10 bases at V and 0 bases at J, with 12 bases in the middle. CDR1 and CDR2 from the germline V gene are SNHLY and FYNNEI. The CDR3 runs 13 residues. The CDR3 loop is CAIYRDANYGYTF. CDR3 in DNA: TGTGCCATCTACAGGGACGCTAACTATGGCTACACCTTC.

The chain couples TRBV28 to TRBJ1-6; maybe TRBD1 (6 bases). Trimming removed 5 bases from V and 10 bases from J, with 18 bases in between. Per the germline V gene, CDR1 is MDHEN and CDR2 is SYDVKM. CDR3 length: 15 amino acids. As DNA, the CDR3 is TGTGCCAGCAGTCCCGCCCGGGGGCTAGGATCACCCCTCCACTTT. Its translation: CASSPARGLGSPLHF.

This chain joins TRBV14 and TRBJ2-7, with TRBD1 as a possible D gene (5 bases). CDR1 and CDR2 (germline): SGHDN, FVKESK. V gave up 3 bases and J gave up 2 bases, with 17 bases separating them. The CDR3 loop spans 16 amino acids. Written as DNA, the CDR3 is TGTGCCAGCAGCCATTATACCGTTTTGGACACCTACGAGCAGTACGTC. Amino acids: CASSHYTVLDTYEQYV.

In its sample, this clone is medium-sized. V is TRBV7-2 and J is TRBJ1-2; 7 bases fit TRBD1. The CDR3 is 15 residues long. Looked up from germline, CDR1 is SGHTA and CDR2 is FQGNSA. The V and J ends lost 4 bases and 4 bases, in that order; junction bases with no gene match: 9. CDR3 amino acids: CASSSDRAARYGYTF. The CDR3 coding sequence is TGTGCCAGCAGCTCCGACAGGGCGGCGCGCTATGGCTACACCTTC.

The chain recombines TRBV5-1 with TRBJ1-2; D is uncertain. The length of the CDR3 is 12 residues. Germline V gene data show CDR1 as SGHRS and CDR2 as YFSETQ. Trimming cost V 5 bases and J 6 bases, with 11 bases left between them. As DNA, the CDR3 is TGCGCCAGCAGAAGGGATCTCGATGGCTACACCTTC. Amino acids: CASRRDLDGYTF.

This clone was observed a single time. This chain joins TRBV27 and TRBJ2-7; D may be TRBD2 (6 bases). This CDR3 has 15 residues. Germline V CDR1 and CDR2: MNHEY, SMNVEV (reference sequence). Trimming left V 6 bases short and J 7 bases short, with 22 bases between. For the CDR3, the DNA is TGTGCCAGCAGAGTCCGACGGAGGGGTATGGGAGAGCAGTACGTC. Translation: CASRVRRRGMGEQYV.

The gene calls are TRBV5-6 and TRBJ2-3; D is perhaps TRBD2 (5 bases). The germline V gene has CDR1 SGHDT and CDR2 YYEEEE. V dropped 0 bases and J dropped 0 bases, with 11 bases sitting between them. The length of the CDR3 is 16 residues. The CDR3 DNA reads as TGTGCCAGCAGCTTGGCCGGGGTATCAAGCACAGATACGCAGTATTTT. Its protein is CASSLAGVSSTDTQYF. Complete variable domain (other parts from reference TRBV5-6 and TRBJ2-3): DAGVTQSPTHLIKTRGQQVTLRCSPKSGHDTVSWYQQALGQGPQFIFQYYEEEERQRGNFPDRFSGHQFPNYSSELNVNALLLGDSALYLCASSLAGVSSTDTQYFGPGTRLTVL.

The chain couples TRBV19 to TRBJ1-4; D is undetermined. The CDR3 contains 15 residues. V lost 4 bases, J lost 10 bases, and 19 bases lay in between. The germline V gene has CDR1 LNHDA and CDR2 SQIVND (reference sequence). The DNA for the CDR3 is TGTGCCAGTAGTACACTGGGTGGGGAAGTCGGAAAACTGTTTTTT. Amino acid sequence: CASSTLGGEVGKLFF.

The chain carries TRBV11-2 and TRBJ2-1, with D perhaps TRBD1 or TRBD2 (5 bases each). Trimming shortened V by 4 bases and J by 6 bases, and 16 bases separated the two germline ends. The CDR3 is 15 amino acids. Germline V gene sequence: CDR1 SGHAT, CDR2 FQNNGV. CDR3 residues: CASSSSGTRGNEQFF. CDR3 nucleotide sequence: TGTGCCAGCAGCTCCTCCGGGACGCGCGGCAATGAGCAGTTCTTC.

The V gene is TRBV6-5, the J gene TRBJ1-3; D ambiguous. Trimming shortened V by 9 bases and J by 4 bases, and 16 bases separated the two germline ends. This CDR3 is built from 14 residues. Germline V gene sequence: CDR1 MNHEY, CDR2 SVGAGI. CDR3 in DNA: TGTGCCAGAATCCAGGAGTCCCTGGGAAACACCATATATTTT. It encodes CARIQESLGNTIYF.

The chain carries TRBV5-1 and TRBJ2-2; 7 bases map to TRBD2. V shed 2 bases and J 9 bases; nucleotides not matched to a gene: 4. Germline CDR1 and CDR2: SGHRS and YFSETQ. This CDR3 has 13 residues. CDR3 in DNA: TGCGCCAGCAGCTTAGCGGGATTGCGGGAGCTGTTTTTT. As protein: CASSLAGLRELFF.

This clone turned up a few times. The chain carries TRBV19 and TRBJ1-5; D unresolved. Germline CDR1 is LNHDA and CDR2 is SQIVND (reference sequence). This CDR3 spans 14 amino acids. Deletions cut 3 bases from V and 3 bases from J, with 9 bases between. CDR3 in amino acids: CASSIVPNNQPQHF. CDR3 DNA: TGTGCCAGTAGTATCGTACCTAACAATCAGCCCCAGCATTTT.